The 17 T cell receptor beta chains listed next were all sequenced from one sample in a study of T cells expressing NK-cell markers. TCRdb reanalyzed the 5' RACE reads, giving one entry per CDR3 protein sequence and no DNA. This repertoire includes hundreds of thousands of distinct CDR3 sequences. The sample was blood T cells: a sorted CD56 or NKG2C T cell subset, CD4+ or CD8+ T cells, or bulk PBMC T cells (not recorded which). These receptors were collected from a man aged 18 to 29 in good health.

This chain links TRBV20-1 with TRBJ2-6; the TRBD2 assignment by TCRdb is unverifiable without DNA. This CDR3 contains 17 residues. Germline CDR1 and CDR2: DFQATT and SNEGSKA (reference sequence). The CDR3 region is CSAIGSSGSSGANVLTF.

The chain employs TRBV6-2 or TRBV6-3 and TRBJ2-1; TCRdb designates TRBD2, a call that cannot be tested without DNA. The CDR3 sequence is 12 residues long. Germline V gene lookup returns CDR1 MNHEY and CDR2 SVGEGT. CDR3 sequence: CASSHGLDEQFF.

The CDR3 loop reads CASRRDGQFETQYF. The chain has TRBV2 and TRBJ2-5; TCRdb returns TRBD1, unconfirmable since there is no DNA. The CDR3 consists of 14 residues. Germline loops: CDR1 SNHLY, CDR2 FYNNEI.

The chain is built from TRBV30 and TRBJ2-6; the TRBD1 assignment by TCRdb is unverifiable without DNA. The CDR3 covers 15 residues. The germline gives CDR1 GTSNPN, CDR2 SVGIG (reference sequence). CDR3 sequence reads: CAWSPGHSGANVLTF.

V usage is TRBV7-2 and J usage is TRBJ2-3; the TCRdb call, TRBD1, lacks DNA for checking. The CDR3 runs to 15 residues. Looked up from germline, CDR1 is SGHTA and CDR2 is FQGNSA. CDR3 residues: CASSFWDRATDTQYF.

The chain is built from TRBV2 and TRBJ1-5; there is no DNA to check the TCRdb D call of TRBD1. Germline V gene data show CDR1 as SNHLY and CDR2 as FYNNEI. The CDR3 extends over 14 amino acids. This chain's CDR3 is CASRALGGNQPQHF.

J is TRBJ2-1 and V is TRBV12-3 or TRBV12-4; the TCRdb D gene call, TRBD1, has no DNA to confirm it. This CDR3 has 20 residues. The CDR3 sequence: CASSTSWDRDGLADTNEQFF.

The rearrangement links TRBV20-1 to TRBJ2-5; TCRdb picks TRBD1, but there is no DNA to check that call. CDR3 length: 14 residues. Germline loops: CDR1 DFQATT, CDR2 SNEGSKA (reference sequence). Here the CDR3 reads CSATLAGTRETQYF.

This chain uses TRBV27 with TRBJ2-7; TCRdb indicates TRBD1, and absent DNA this call remains unverified. Per the germline V gene, CDR1 is MNHEY and CDR2 is SMNVEV (reference sequence). This CDR3 spans 16 amino acids. CDR3 amino acids: CASSQWGRGRIYEQYF.

This sequence joins TRBV20-1 and TRBJ2-5; the TRBD1 assignment by TCRdb is unverifiable without DNA. Germline V gene sequence: CDR1 DFQATT, CDR2 SNEGSKA (reference sequence). The CDR3 contains 15 residues. This CDR3 is CSAMSGTGFQETQYF.

The CDR3 is CATSDLASGVTENTGELFF. The chain is built from TRBV24-1 and TRBJ2-2; TCRdb names TRBD2, which stays unverified in the absence of DNA. Germline V CDR1 and CDR2: KGHDR, SFDVKD. This CDR3 is built from 19 residues.

The V gene is TRBV7-9, the J gene TRBJ1-5. The V gene's germline CDR1 is SEHNR and CDR2 FQNEAQ (reference sequence). The CDR3 spans 14 residues. CDR3 loop: CASSLASGNQPQHF.

The V call is TRBV25-1, the J call TRBJ2-2; TCRdb lists TRBD2, though no DNA is available to test this call. CDR1 is MGHDK and CDR2 is SYGVNS in the germline V gene. The CDR3 spans 17 residues. CDR3 loop: CASSPSTSGTNTGELFF.

The chain employs TRBV7-2 and TRBJ2-7; the TRBD1 assignment by TCRdb is unverifiable without DNA. The CDR3 is 16 residues long. Per the germline V gene, CDR1 is SGHTA and CDR2 is FQGNSA. The CDR3 region is CASSQRGSTFSYEQYF.

The chain carries TRBV6-1 and TRBJ2-5; the D call from TCRdb, TRBD2, cannot be confirmed without DNA. The CDR3 covers 13 residues. The germline V gene has CDR1 MNHNS and CDR2 SASEGT. The CDR3 reads CASSNGLDETQYF.

V gene TRBV6-6 combines with J gene TRBJ2-4. CDR1 MNHNY and CDR2 SVGAGI come from the germline V gene (reference sequence). The CDR3 spans 12 residues. CDR3 region: CASSSTKNIQYF.

V is TRBV25-1 and J is TRBJ2-7; as DNA is missing, the TRBD1 call by TCRdb cannot be tested. Germline CDR1 reads MGHDK; CDR2 reads SYGVNS. The CDR3 is 17 amino acids. This CDR3 is CASSEYLGTGNPYEQYF.